These 8 T cell receptor beta chains were all obtained from the same sample, sequenced in a study of cytomegalovirus exposure and HLA in healthy donors. Both 60 Vbeta primers and 13 Jbeta primers went into the PCR. This table comes from immunoSEQ multiplex PCR, and its TCRdb copy is limited to in-frame clones, with some not included. Of 150,000 to 200,000 clones listed, about 82% are singletons. The specimen was PBMCs. These receptors all come from a woman in her 30s in good health and CMV-seronegative.

V usage is TRBV19 and J usage is TRBJ1-5, with D hard to call. Germline assignment: CDR1 LNHDA and CDR2 SQIVND (reference sequence). V lost 4 bases to trimming and J lost 7 bases, with 11 bases between them. The CDR3 is 13 amino acids. The chain's CDR3 is CASSKRAEQPQHF. The CDR3 DNA is TGTGCCAGTAGTAAGAGGGCTGAGCAGCCCCAGCATTTT.

The chain carries TRBV19 and TRBJ2-3, with 11 bases matching TRBD2. This CDR3 has 16 residues. Germline assignment: CDR1 LNHDA and CDR2 SQIVND (reference sequence). J lost 2 bases, V lost 10 bases, and 11 bases had no gene match. CDR3 sequence: CATRGGTSGFTDTQYF. In DNA, the CDR3 is TGTGCCACAAGGGGAGGGACTAGCGGTTTCACAGATACGCAGTATTTT. The complete variable domain, with remaining parts taken from reference TRBV19 and TRBJ2-3, reads DGGITQSPKYLFRKEGQNVTLSCEQNLNHDAMYWYRQDPGQGLRLIYYSQIVNDFQKGDIAEGYSVSREKKESFPLTVTSAQKNPTAFYLCATRGGTSGFTDTQYFGPGTRLTVL.

V usage is TRBV7-2 and J usage is TRBJ2-7; possible D gene TRBD1, 6 bases. The CDR3 covers 14 residues. The germline V and J ends were trimmed by 2 bases and 2 bases, with 10 bases remaining between them. Per the germline V gene, CDR1 is SGHTA and CDR2 is FQGNSA. As DNA, the CDR3 is TGTGCCAGCAGCTTATCACAGGGACCCTACGAGCAGTACTTC. Translation gives CASSLSQGPYEQYF. Full variable domain (remainder filled in from reference TRBV7-2 and TRBJ2-7): GAGVSQSPSNKVTEKGKDVELRCDPISGHTALYWYRQSLGQGLEFLIYFQGNSAPDKSGLPSDRFSAERTGGSVSTLTIQRTQQEDSAVYLCASSLSQGPYEQYFGPGTRLTVT.

In its sample, this clone was seen many times. As DNA, the CDR3 is TGTGCCAGCAGTGTAAGCGGGGAAGGCACAGATACGCAGTATTTT. It specifies CASSVSGEGTDTQYF. The V call is TRBV6-4, the J call TRBJ2-3, with 7 bases that match TRBD2. The V gene end was trimmed by 4 bases and the J gene end by 1 base; junction bases not matched to a gene: 5. The germline V gene encodes CDR1 MRHNA and CDR2 SNTAGT. The CDR3 covers 15 residues.

The sample holds a few counts of this clone. The rearrangement links TRBV7-2 to TRBJ1-1, with TRBD1 identical over 8 bases. Germline V CDR1 and CDR2: SGHTA, FQGNSA. V shed 2 bases and J 4 bases; nucleotides not matched to a gene: 12. The CDR3 loop spans 17 amino acids. The CDR3 spells CASSLRGQGRLGTEAFF. In DNA, the CDR3 is TGTGCCAGCAGCTTAAGAGGACAGGGAAGATTGGGCACTGAAGCTTTCTTT.

Comments on this clone: One end of the junction is discordant with germline, which a read error may explain. The gene calls are TRBV9 and TRBJ2-5; possibly TRBD2 for D (6 bases). Germline-derived CDR1 and CDR2 are SGDLS and YYNGEE. The CDR3 runs 14 residues. CDR3 in amino acids: CASSVGGSQEAQYF. CDR3 DNA sequence: TGTGCCAGCAGCGTTGGGGGGTCCCAAGAGGCCCAGTACTTC.

On this clone itself: Within the sample, other DNA sequences also encode this same CDR3. The chain has TRBV5-1 and TRBJ2-3, with TRBD2 identical over 12 bases. The junction had 4 bases not matched to a gene; V was cut back by 5 bases and J by 3 bases. Germline CDR1 reads SGHRS; CDR2 reads YFSETQ. This CDR3 has 15 residues. Here the CDR3 reads CASSLAGGRTDTQYF. The CDR3 bases are TGCGCCAGCAGTCTAGCGGGGGGGCGGACAGATACGCAGTATTTT.

This chain links TRBV6-1 with TRBJ2-2; 7 nucleotides agree with TRBD1. V trimming: 5 bases; J trimming: 3 bases; junction bases outside the gene matches: 6. The CDR3 sequence is 15 residues long. Looked up from germline, CDR1 is MNHNS and CDR2 is SASEGT. CDR3: CASSPTGADTGELFF. CDR3 in DNA: TGTGCCAGCAGTCCCACAGGGGCGGACACCGGGGAGCTGTTTTTT.